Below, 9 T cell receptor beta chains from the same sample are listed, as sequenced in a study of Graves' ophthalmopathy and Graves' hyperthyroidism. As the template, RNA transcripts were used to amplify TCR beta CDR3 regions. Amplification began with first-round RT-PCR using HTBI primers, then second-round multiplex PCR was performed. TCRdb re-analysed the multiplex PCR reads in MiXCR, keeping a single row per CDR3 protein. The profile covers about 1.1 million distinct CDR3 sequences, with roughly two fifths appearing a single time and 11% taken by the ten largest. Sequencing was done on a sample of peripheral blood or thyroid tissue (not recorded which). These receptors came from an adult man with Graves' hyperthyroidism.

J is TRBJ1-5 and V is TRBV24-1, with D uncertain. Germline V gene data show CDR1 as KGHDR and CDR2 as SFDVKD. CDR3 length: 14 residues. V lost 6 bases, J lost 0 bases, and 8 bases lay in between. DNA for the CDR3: TGTGCCACCAGTACTGAACATAGCAATCAGCCCCAGCATTTT. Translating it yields CATSTEHSNQPQHF.

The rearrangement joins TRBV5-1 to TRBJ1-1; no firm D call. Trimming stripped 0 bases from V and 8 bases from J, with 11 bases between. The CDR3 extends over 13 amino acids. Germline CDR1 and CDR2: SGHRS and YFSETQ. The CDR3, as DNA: TGCGCCAGCAGCTTGGAGGGCCGGATCGAAGCTTTCTTT. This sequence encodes CASSLEGRIEAFF.

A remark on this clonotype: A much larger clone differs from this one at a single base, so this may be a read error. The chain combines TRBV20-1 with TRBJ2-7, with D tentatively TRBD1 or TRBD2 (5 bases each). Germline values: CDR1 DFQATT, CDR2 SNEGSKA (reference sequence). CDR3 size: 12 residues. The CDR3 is CSADLGTYEHYF. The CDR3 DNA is TGCAGTGCTGACCTCGGGACCTACGAGCATTACTTC.

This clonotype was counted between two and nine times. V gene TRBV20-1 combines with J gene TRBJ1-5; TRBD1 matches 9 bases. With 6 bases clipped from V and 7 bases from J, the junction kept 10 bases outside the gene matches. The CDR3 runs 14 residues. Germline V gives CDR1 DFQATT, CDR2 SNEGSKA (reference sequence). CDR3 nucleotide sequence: TGCAGTGCGGAGGGACAGGGTGATTTCCAGCCCCAGCATTTT. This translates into CSAEGQGDFQPQHF.

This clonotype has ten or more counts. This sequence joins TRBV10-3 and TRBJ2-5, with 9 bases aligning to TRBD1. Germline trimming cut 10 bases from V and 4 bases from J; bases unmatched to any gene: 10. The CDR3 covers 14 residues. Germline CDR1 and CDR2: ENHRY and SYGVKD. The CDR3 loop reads CATGPGQGRETQYF. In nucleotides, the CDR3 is TGTGCCACGGGCCCGGGACAGGGCCGAGAGACCCAGTACTTC.

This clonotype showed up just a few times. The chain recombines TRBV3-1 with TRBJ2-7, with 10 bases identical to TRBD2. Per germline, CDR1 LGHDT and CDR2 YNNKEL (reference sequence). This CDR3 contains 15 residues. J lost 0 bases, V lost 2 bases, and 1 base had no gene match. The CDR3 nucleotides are TGTGCCAGCAGCCAAACTAGCGGGGACTCCTACGAGCAGTACTTC. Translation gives CASSQTSGDSYEQYF.

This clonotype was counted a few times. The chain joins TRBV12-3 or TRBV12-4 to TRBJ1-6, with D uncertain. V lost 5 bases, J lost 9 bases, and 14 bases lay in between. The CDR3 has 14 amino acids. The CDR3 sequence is CASSTQSGVSPLHF. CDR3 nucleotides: TGTGCCAGCAGTACCCAGAGCGGGGTTTCACCCCTCCACTTT.

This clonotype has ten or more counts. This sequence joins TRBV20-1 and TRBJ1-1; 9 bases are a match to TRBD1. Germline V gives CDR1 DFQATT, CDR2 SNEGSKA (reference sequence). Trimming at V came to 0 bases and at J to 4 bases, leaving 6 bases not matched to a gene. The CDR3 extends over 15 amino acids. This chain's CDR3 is CSAREGTGFSTEAFF. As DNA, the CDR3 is TGCAGTGCTAGAGAGGGGACAGGGTTCAGCACTGAAGCTTTCTTT.

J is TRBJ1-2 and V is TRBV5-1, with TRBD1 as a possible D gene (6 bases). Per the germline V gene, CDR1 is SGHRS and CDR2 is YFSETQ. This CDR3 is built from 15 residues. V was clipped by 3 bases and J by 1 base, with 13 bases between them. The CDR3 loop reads CASSSEGGFNYGYTF. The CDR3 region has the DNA TGCGCCAGCAGCTCGGAAGGGGGATTTAACTATGGCTACACCTTC.